This paragraph reports one TCR beta chain. Its antigen is currently unknown. The authors built TCR beta libraries using iRepertoire HTBI primers and Arm-PCR of CDR3 regions. TCRdb reprocessed the multiplex PCR reads with MiXCR, giving one entry per CDR3 protein. The data contain around 480,000 distinct CDR3 sequences, 16% of them seen just once; the ten biggest clones take up 20% to 25%. The data were obtained in a study of regulatory T cells in long-lasting Graves disease. Findings of the study overall: Analyses excluded thyroid tissue, covering peripheral blood alone. Persistent disease showed a preference for TRBV28, TRBJ1-2 and TRBJ2-5.

CDR3 length equals 15 residues. Per the germline V gene, CDR1 is SEHNR and CDR2 is FQNEAQ (reference sequence). V lost 4 bases, J lost 5 bases, and 15 bases lay in between. Time point meaning: newly diagnosed GD, antithyroid drugs for less than 3 months. The TCR library used RNA extracted from PBMCs. These data also formed part of another study, on T cells in Graves' hyperthyroidism and ophthalmopathy. From that report: With the HTBI primer set, the TCR CDR3 went through a first round of RT-PCR. Expanded thyroid clonotypes (above 0.001) were mostly also found in blood.

The receptor was isolated from a woman aged 35-60 years with Graves disease. The sample in question was peripheral blood mononuclear cells (PBMCs), obtained at new diagnosis, from a patient treated with antithyroid drugs. The chain carries TRBV7-9 and TRBJ1-5; a weak D match, TRBD1 (5 bases). The chain's CDR3 is CASSSGTISDQPQHF. The CDR3, as DNA: TGTGCCAGCAGCTCCGGGACGATTTCGGATCAGCCCCAGCATTTT.